This passage covers 20 T cell receptor beta chains from one sample sequenced in a study of control samples from healthy donors and cancer patients (dated by TCRdb to the early 2020s). Library preparation used the immunoSEQ multiplex PCR assay. TCRdb provides this immuneACCESS table in a form limited to in-frame rearrangements. Some clones are lacking; in checked studies, under half of them reflect an unresolved V gene, and why the rest are absent is not known. In all, the sample holds around 160,000 clones, and roughly 93% of those were seen once. The ten largest account for roughly 5.7% of the sample. Sequencing was performed on blood. The source of these receptors is a man aged 18 to 35 in good health.

This rearrangement joins TRBV28 to TRBJ2-7; a weak D match, TRBD2 (5 bases). Germline V gene sequence: CDR1 MDHEN, CDR2 SYDVKM. V lost 3 bases, J lost 0 bases, and 12 bases lay in between. The CDR3 has 15 residues. The CDR3 DNA is TGTGCCAGCAGTTTTTTGGGGAGAAGCTCCTACGAGCAGTACTTC. It encodes CASSFLGRSSYEQYF.

The J gene is TRBJ1-3, the V gene TRBV7-6; D is uncertain. The CDR3 covers 13 residues. The V gene lost 2 bases and the J gene lost 6 bases, with 8 bases spanning the gap. The germline V gene encodes CDR1 SGHVS and CDR2 FNYEAQ. The CDR3: CASSLSSQNTIYF. The CDR3 DNA is TGTGCCAGCAGCTTATCTTCCCAAAACACCATATATTTT.

V is TRBV6-2 or TRBV6-3 and J is TRBJ2-7; a weak D match, TRBD1 (6 bases). CDR1 is MNHEY, CDR2 SVGEGT, per germline. The CDR3 is 14 residues long. Trimming took 2 bases from V and 0 from J, leaving 8 bases between them. The CDR3 bases are TGTGCCAGCAGTTACAGGGACAACTCCTACGAGCAGTACTTC. Amino acids: CASSYRDNSYEQYF.

The chain employs TRBV28 and TRBJ1-5; TRBD1 might be the D (5 bases). CDR3 length equals 15 residues. Germline values: CDR1 MDHEN, CDR2 SYDVKM. The ends were cut back, 4 bases at V and 2 bases at J, with 12 bases in the middle. The CDR3 DNA sequence: TGTGCCAGCAGTTCCGAGGGGCTCGGCAATCAGCCCCAGCATTTT. Its translation is CASSSEGLGNQPQHF.

This clone was seen a single time. V usage is TRBV30 and J usage is TRBJ1-6, with TRBD1 as a possible D gene (5 bases). Germline V lookup: CDR1 GTSNPN, CDR2 SVGIG (reference sequence). The CDR3 extends over 14 amino acids. Trimming stripped 4 bases from V and 5 bases from J, with 12 bases between. CDR3 loop: CAWTTGTDNSPLHF. CDR3 DNA: TGTGCCTGGACTACGGGGACGGATAATTCACCCCTCCACTTT.

The genes are TRBV5-1 and TRBJ1-5; 8 nucleotides line up with TRBD1. The V segment lost 2 bases and the J segment 4 bases; nucleotides outside the gene matches: 5. Germline assignment: CDR1 SGHRS and CDR2 YFSETQ. The CDR3 contains 15 residues. The CDR3 DNA sequence: TGCGCCAGCAGCTTTGGGACAGGACCTAATCAGCCCCAGCATTTT. It is translated as CASSFGTGPNQPQHF.

The genes are TRBV7-2 and TRBJ2-7, with D tentatively TRBD1 or TRBD2 (5 bases each). The V end lost 1 base, the J end lost 5 bases, and 6 bases lay between the germline ends. Looked up from germline, CDR1 is SGHTA and CDR2 is FQGNSA. The CDR3 has 12 residues. The CDR3 nucleotides are TGTGCCAGCAGCTTAGTGGGGGACGAGCAGTACTTC. Encoded protein: CASSLVGDEQYF.

The J gene is TRBJ1-5, the V gene TRBV4-3; TRBD1 matches at 10 bases. Germline assignment: CDR1 LGHNA and CDR2 YSLEER. Unmatched junction bases numbered 6, after V lost 1 base and J lost 6 bases. This CDR3 has 16 residues. CDR3 nucleotide sequence: TGCGCCAGCAGCCAAGGGACAGGGGGAAGGAGTCAGCCCCAGCATTTT. Translated: CASSQGTGGRSQPQHF.

Only one count was recorded for this clone. The rearrangement joins TRBV3-1 (or the pseudogene TRBV3-2) to TRBJ2-3, with 9 bases aligning to TRBD2. V trimming: 4 bases; J trimming: 5 bases; junction bases outside the gene matches: 7. The germline V gene has CDR1 LGHDT and CDR2 YNNKEL (reference sequence). This CDR3 is built from 15 residues. CDR3: CASSLAGVSGDTQYF. The CDR3 bases are TGTGCCAGCAGCCTAGCGGGGGTGTCCGGAGATACGCAGTATTTT.

The J gene is TRBJ1-1, the V gene TRBV7-8, with D possibly TRBD1 on 5 matching bases. The CDR3 extends over 12 amino acids. The germline V gene has CDR1 SGHVS and CDR2 FQNEAQ. The germline V and J ends were trimmed by 8 bases and 1 base, with 8 bases remaining between them. CDR3 residues: CASGGWNTEAFF. Written as DNA, the CDR3 is TGTGCCAGCGGGGGATGGAACACTGAAGCTTTCTTT.

The chain employs TRBV3-1 (or the pseudogene TRBV3-2) and TRBJ1-5; maybe TRBD1 (5 bases). The V end was cut by 1 base, the J end by 7 bases, with 11 bases between. Germline lookup yields CDR1 LGHDT and CDR2 YNNKEL (reference sequence). The CDR3 covers 14 residues. The DNA of the CDR3 is TGTGCCAGCAGCCAAGGGGCGGGACGCCAGCCCCAGCATTTT. It codes for CASSQGAGRQPQHF.

This sequence joins TRBV5-6 and TRBJ1-6, with 8 nucleotides matching TRBD1. There are 15 residues in the CDR3. Germline V gene sequence: CDR1 SGHDT, CDR2 YYEEEE. Trimming took 4 bases from V and 7 from J; bases not matched to a gene: 7. The CDR3 loop is CASSHGQGRNSPLHF. DNA for the CDR3: TGTGCCAGCAGCCACGGACAGGGAAGAAATTCACCCCTCCACTTT.

The chain has TRBV7-2 and TRBJ2-7, with 8 bases fitting TRBD2. Germline V gene lookup returns CDR1 SGHTA and CDR2 FQGNSA. V was clipped by 3 bases and J by 6 bases; unmatched bases: 7. CDR3 length equals 14 residues. The chain's CDR3 is CASSFNGGGPEQYF. The CDR3 coding sequence is TGTGCCAGCAGCTTTAACGGGGGGGGGCCCGAGCAGTACTTC.

The V call is TRBV29-1, the J call TRBJ1-1, with no clear D. Trimming pared 4 bases from V and 3 bases from J, leaving 12 bases between. CDR1 and CDR2 from the germline V gene are SQVTM and ANQGSEA. The CDR3 sequence is 13 residues long. The CDR3 reads CSVVTDSYTEAFF. CDR3 nucleotide sequence: TGCAGCGTTGTGACGGATAGTTACACTGAAGCTTTCTTT.

This sequence joins TRBV7-8 and TRBJ2-1; 7 bases match TRBD2. CDR1 and CDR2 (germline): SGHVS, FQNEAQ. The CDR3 length is 16 residues. The junction had 12 bases not matched to a gene; V was cut back by 5 bases and J by 5 bases. CDR3 sequence reads: CASSPLGGETDNEQFF. For the CDR3, the DNA is TGTGCCAGCAGCCCGCTGGGGGGGGAGACAGACAATGAGCAGTTCTTC.

The chain has TRBV4-1 and TRBJ1-5; unclear D gene. The V gene lost 1 base and the J gene lost 2 bases, with 12 bases spanning the gap. CDR1 is MGHRA and CDR2 is YSYEKL in the germline V gene. The CDR3 runs to 16 residues. This CDR3 is CASSQALLVGNQPQHF. The CDR3 nucleotides read TGCGCCAGCAGCCAAGCGTTATTAGTAGGCAATCAGCCCCAGCATTTT.

V is TRBV7-8 and J is TRBJ1-5; maybe TRBD1 (6 bases). This CDR3 has 15 amino acids. V lost 5 bases and J lost 7, with 18 bases in between. CDR1 and CDR2 (germline): SGHVS, FQNEAQ. This CDR3 reads CASSTSGAVPQPQHF. The CDR3 DNA sequence: TGTGCCAGCAGCACATCAGGGGCCGTACCGCAGCCCCAGCATTTT.

The chain employs TRBV24-1 and TRBJ1-1; D is ambiguous. Per germline, CDR1 KGHDR and CDR2 SFDVKD. Trimming took 5 bases from V and 2 from J, leaving 8 bases between them. The CDR3 has 13 amino acids. In DNA form, the CDR3 reads TGTGCCACCAGTGCCGGGAGTAACACTGAAGCTTTCTTT. It yields the protein CATSAGSNTEAFF.

The chain links TRBV4-1 to TRBJ2-7, with D unresolved. The ends were cut back, 0 bases at V and 0 bases at J, with 12 bases in the middle. The CDR3 covers 16 residues. CDR1 is MGHRA and CDR2 is YSYEKL in the germline V gene. CDR3 sequence reads: CASSQDVAESSYEQYF. CDR3 nucleotides: TGCGCCAGCAGCCAAGATGTGGCAGAATCCTCCTACGAGCAGTACTTC.

This clone was picked up one time. V gene TRBV7-9 combines with J gene TRBJ1-2; D is undetermined. With 5 bases removed from V and 4 bases from J, the gap between germline ends came to 14 bases. In germline, CDR1 is SEHNR, CDR2 FQNEAQ (reference sequence). This CDR3 region has 14 residues. The CDR3 DNA reads as TGTGCCAGCAGCCCCGTAGCACCTCCCTATGGCTACACCTTC. It is translated as CASSPVAPPYGYTF. Supplemented by reference TRBV7-9 and TRBJ1-2, the full variable domain reads DTGVSQNPRHKITKRGQNVTFRCDPISEHNRLYWYRQTLGQGPEFLTYFQNEAQLEKSRLLSDRFSAERPKGSFSTLEIQRTEQGDSAMYLCASSPVAPPYGYTFGSGTRLTVV.